Sequencing of this T cell receptor (beta chain) was carried out in a study of OX40 agonist ivuxolimab in advanced cancers. Overall study context: Patient treatment consisted of intravenous ivuxolimab administration every 2 weeks at 0.01 to 10 mg/kg.

CDR3 length: 13 residues. CDR1 is LNHDA, CDR2 SQIVND, per germline (reference sequence). Trimming left V 1 base short and J 3 bases short, with 4 bases between. Study findings and constraints: Among patients with partial responses at 0.1-3.0 mg/kg, clonal expansion was among the lowest. CD8+ T cells (on average) carried more expanded clones than CD4+ T cells.

Method: immunoSEQ multiplex PCR; TCRdb's copy keeps in-frame clones and lacks some. The repertoire holds 78,000 or so clones, with 85% to 90% as singletons. As concerns this clone: Its target is unknown.

Material: CD4+ or CD8+ T cells sorted from blood, obtained in a trial of the OX40 agonist ivuxolimab. This sequence originates from an adult with an advanced solid tumor such as melanoma, head and neck, liver or kidney cancer. This rearrangement joins TRBV19 to TRBJ1-5; D gene unclear. The CDR3 loop is CASSIVFNQPQHF. The CDR3, as DNA: TGTGCCAGTAGTATAGTTTTCAATCAGCCCCAGCATTTT.